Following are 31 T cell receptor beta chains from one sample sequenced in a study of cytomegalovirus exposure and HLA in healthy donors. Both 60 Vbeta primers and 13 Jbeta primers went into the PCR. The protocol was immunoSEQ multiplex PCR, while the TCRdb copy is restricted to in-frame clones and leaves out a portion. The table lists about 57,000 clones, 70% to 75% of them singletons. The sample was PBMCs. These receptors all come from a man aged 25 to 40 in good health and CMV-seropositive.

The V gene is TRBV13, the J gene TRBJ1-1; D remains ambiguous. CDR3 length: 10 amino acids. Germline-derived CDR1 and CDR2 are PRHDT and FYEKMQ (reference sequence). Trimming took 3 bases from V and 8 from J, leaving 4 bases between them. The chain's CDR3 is CASSLQEAFF. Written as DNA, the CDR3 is TGTGCCAGCAGCTTGCAGGAAGCTTTCTTT.

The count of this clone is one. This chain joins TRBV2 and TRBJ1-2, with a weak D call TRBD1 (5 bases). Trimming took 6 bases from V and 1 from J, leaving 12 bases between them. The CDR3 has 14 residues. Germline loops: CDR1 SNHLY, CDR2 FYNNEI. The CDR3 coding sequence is TGTGCCAGCAGCGTCTCGGGGGATAACTATGGCTACACCTTC. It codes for CASSVSGDNYGYTF.

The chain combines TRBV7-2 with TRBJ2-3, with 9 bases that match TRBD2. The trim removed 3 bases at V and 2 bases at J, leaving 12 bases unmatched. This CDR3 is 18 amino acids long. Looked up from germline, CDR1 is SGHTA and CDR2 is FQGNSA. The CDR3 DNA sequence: TGTGCCAGCAGCTTCTTAGCCTTTGAGCGGGGGGACACAGATACGCAGTATTTT. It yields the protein CASSFLAFERGDTDTQYF.

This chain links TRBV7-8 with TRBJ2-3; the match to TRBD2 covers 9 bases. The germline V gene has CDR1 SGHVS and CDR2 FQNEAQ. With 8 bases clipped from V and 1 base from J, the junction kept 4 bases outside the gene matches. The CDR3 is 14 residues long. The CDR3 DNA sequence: TGTGCCAGCCAAAGCGGGGGGCGCACAGATACGCAGTATTTT. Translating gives CASQSGGRTDTQYF. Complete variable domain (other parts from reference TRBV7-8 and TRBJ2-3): GAGVSQSPRYKVAKRGQDVALRCDPISGHVSLFWYQQALGQGPEFLTYFQNEAQLDKSGLPSDRFFAERPEGSVSTLKIQRTQQEDSAVYLCASQSGGRTDTQYFGPGTRLTVL.

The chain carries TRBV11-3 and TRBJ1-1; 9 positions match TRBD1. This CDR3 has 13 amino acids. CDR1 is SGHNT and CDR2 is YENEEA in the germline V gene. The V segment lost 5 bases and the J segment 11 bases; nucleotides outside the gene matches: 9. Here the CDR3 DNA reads TGTGCCAGCAGCCTAGGGACAGGGTCTACGGCTTTCTTT. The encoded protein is CASSLGTGSTAFF.

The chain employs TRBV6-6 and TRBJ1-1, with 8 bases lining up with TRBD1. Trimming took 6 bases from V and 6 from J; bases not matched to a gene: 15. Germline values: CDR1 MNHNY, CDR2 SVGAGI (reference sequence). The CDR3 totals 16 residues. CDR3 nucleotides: TGTGCCAGCAGAACCCGGACCCCGGGACAGGCGGCTGAAGCTTTCTTT. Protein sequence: CASRTRTPGQAAEAFF.

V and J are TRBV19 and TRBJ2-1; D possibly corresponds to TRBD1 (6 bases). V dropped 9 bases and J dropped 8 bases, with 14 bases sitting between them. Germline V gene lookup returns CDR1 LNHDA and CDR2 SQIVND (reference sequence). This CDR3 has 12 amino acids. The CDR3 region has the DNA TGTGCCAGCCGAAAACAGGGCTATGAGCAGTTCTTC. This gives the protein CASRKQGYEQFF.

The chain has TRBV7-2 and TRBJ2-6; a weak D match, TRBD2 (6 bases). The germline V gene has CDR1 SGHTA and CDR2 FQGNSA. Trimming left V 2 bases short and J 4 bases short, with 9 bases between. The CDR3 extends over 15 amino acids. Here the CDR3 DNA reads TGTGCCAGCAGCTTAAGGCTAGCGGGGGCCAACGTCCTGACTTTC. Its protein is CASSLRLAGANVLTF.

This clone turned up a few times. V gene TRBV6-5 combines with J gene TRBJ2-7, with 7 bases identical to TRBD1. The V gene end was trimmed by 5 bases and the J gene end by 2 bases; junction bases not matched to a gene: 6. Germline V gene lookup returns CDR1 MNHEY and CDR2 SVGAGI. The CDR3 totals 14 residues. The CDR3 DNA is TGTGCCAGCAGTAGGATCGGGACAGCCTACGAGCAGTACTTC. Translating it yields CASSRIGTAYEQYF.

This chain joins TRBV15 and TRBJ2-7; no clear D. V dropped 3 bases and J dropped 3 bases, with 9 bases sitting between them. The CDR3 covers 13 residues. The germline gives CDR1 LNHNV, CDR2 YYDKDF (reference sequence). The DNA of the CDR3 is TGTGCCACCAGCAGCATCGCAGGCTACGAGCAGTACTTC. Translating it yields CATSSIAGYEQYF.

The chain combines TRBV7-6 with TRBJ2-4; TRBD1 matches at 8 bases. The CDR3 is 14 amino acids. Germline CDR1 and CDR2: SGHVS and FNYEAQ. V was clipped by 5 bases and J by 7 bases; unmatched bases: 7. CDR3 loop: CASSPGGAGNIQYF. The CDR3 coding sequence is TGTGCCAGCAGCCCAGGGGGCGCGGGGAACATTCAGTACTTC.

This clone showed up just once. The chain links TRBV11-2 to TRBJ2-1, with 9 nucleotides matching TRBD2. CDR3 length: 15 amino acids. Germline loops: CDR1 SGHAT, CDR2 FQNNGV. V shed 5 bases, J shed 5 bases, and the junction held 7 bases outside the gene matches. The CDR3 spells CASSPRLAAHNEQFF. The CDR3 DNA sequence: TGTGCCAGCAGCCCCCGACTAGCGGCTCACAATGAGCAGTTCTTC.

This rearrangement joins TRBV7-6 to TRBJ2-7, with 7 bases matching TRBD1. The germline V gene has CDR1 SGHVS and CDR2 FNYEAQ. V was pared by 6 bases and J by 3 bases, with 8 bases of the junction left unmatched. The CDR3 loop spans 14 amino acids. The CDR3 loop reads CASRSTGTDYEQYF. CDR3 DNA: TGTGCCAGCAGATCTACCGGGACAGACTACGAGCAGTACTTC.

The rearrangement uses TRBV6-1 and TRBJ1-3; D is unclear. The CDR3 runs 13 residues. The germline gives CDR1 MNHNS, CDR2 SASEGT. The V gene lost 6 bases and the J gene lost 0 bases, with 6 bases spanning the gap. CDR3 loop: CASREPSGNTIYF. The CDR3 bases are TGTGCCAGCAGGGAGCCCTCTGGAAACACCATATATTTT.

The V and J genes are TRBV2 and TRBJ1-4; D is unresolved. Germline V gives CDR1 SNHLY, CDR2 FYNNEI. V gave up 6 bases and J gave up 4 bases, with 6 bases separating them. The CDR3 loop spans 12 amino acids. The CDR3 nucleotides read TGTGCCAGCAGCGAATATAATGAAAAACTGTTTTTT. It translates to CASSEYNEKLFF.

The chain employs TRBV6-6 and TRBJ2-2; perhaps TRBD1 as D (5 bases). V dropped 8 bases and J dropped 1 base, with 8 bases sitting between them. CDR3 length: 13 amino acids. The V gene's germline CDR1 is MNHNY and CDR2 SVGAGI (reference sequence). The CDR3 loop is CASGHLNTGELFF. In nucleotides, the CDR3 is TGTGCCAGCGGACACCTGAACACCGGGGAGCTGTTTTTT.

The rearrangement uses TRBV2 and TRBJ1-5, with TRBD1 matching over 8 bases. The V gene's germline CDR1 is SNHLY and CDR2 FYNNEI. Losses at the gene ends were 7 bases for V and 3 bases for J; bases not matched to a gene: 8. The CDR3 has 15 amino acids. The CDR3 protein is CASMVGTGPNQPQHF. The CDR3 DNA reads TGTGCCAGCATGGTGGGGACAGGCCCCAATCAGCCCCAGCATTTT.

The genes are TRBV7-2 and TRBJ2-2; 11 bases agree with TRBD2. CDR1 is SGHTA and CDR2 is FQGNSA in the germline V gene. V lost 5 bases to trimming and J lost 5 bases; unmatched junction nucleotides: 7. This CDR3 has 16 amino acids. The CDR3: CASSELAGVRTGELFF. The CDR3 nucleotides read TGTGCCAGCAGCGAACTAGCGGGGGTTCGGACCGGGGAGCTGTTTTTT. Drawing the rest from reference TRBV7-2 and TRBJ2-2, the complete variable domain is GAGVSQSPSNKVTEKGKDVELRCDPISGHTALYWYRQSLGQGLEFLIYFQGNSAPDKSGLPSDRFSAERTGGSVSTLTIQRTQQEDSAVYLCASSELAGVRTGELFFGEGSRLTVL.

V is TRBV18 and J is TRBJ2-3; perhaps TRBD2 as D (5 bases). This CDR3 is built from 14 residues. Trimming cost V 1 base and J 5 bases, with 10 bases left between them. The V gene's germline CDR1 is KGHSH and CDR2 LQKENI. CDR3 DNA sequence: TGTGCCAGCTCACCACAAGTACGGGAAGATACGCAGTATTTT. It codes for CASSPQVREDTQYF. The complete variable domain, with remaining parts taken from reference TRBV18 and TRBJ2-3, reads NAGVMQNPRHLVRRRGQEARLRCSPMKGHSHVYWYRQLPEEGLKFMVYLQKENIIDESGMPKERFSAEFPKEGPSILRIQQVVRGDSAAYFCASSPQVREDTQYFGPGTRLTVL.

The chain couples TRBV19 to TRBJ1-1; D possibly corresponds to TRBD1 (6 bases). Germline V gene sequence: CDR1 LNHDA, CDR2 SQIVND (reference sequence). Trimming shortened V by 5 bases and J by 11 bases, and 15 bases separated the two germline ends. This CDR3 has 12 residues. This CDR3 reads CASSLLTGLAFF. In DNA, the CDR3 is TGTGCCAGTAGTCTCTTAACAGGGCTGGCTTTCTTT.

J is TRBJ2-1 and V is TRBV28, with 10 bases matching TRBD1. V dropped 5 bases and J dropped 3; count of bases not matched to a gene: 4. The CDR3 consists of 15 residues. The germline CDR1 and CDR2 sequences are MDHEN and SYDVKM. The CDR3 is CASSDRGLFYNEQFF. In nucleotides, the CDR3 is TGTGCCAGCAGTGACAGGGGGCTATTCTACAATGAGCAGTTCTTC.

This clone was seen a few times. The CDR3: CASSIQGAYTEAFF. The CDR3 DNA sequence: TGCGCCAGCAGCATACAGGGGGCTTACACTGAAGCTTTCTTT. The chain has TRBV4-1 and TRBJ1-1, with 9 bases identical to TRBD1. CDR3 size: 14 residues. Germline values: CDR1 MGHRA, CDR2 YSYEKL. Trimming took 5 bases from V and 3 from J; bases not matched to a gene: 4.

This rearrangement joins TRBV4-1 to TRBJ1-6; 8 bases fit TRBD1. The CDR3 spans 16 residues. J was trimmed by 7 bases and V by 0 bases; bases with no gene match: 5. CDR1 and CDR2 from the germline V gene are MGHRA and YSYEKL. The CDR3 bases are TGCGCCAGCAGCCAAGATTTGCGACAGGGGAATTCACCCCTCCACTTT. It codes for CASSQDLRQGNSPLHF.

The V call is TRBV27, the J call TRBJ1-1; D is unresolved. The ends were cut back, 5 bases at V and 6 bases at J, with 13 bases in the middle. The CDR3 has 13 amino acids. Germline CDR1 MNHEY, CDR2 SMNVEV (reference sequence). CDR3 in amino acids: CASSHPTGAEAFF. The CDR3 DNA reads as TGTGCCAGCAGTCACCCCACCGGGGCTGAAGCTTTCTTT.

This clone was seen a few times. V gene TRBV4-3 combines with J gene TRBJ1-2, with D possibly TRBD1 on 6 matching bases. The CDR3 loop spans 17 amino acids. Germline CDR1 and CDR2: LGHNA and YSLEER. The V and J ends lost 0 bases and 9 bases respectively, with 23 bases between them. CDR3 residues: CASSQDGGPGPRESYTF. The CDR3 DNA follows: TGCGCCAGCAGCCAAGATGGGGGCCCGGGGCCCAGGGAGAGCTACACCTTC.

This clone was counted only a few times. The CDR3 DNA follows: TGTGCCAGTAGTATAGTAGCCAGGGGGAGCTCGGAAGCTTTCTTT. This encodes CASSIVARGSSEAFF. This chain joins TRBV19 and TRBJ1-1, with 7 nucleotides matching TRBD1. The CDR3 has 15 residues. The junction had 10 bases not matched to a gene; V was cut back by 1 base and J by 8 bases. Germline lookup yields CDR1 LNHDA and CDR2 SQIVND (reference sequence).

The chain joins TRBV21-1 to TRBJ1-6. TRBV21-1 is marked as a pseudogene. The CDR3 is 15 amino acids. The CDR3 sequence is CASSKAGSHNSPLHF. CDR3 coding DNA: TGTGCCAGCAGCAAAGCGGGTAGCCATAATTCACCCCTCCACTTT.

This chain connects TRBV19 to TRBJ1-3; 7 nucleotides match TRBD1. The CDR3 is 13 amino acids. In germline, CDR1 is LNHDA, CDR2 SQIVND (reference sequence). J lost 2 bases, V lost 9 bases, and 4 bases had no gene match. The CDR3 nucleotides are TGTGCCAGGACAGGGAACCCTGGAAACACCATATATTTT. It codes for CARTGNPGNTIYF.

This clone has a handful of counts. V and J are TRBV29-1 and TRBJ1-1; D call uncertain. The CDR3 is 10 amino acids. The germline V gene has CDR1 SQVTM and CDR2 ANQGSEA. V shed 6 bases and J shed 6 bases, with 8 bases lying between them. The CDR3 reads CSVGMAEAFF. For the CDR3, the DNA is TGCAGCGTCGGGATGGCTGAAGCTTTCTTT.

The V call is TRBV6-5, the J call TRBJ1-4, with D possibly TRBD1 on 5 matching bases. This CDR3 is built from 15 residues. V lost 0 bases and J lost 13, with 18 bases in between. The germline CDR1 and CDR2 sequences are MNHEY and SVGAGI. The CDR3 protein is CASSYSPKASGGLFF. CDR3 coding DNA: TGTGCCAGCAGTTACTCGCCGAAGGCTTCCGGGGGACTGTTTTTT.

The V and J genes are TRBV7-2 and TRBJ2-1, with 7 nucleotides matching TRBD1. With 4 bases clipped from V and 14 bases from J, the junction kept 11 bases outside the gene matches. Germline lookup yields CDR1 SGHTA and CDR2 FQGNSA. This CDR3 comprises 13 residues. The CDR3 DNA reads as TGTGCCAGCAGCTCCCACCAGACAGGGATCGAGTTCTTC. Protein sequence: CASSSHQTGIEFF.